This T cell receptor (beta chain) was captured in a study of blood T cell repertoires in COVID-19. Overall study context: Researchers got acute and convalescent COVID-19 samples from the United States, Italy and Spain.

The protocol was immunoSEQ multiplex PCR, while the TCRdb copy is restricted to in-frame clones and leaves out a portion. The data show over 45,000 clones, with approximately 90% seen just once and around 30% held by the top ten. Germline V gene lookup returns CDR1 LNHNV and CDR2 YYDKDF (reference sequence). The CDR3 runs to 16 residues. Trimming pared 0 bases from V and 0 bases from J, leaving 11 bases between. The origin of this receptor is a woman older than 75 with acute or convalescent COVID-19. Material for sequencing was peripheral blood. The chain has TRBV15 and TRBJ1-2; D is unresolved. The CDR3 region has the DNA TGTGCCACCAGCAGAGATCTGGTTACAGCTAACTATGGCTACACCTTC. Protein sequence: CATSRDLVTANYGYTF. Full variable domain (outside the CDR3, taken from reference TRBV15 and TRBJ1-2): DAMVIQNPRYQVTQFGKPVTLSCSQTLNHNVMYWYQQKSSQAPKLLFHYYDKDFNNEADTPDNFQSRRPNTSFCFLDIRSPGLGDTAMYLCATSRDLVTANYGYTFGSGTRLTVV.